The present T cell receptor beta chain was sequenced within a study of graft-versus-host responses after intestinal transplantation. Whole-study context: Recipients received multivisceral, liver-intestinal, or isolated intestinal transplants. Every transplant recipient was induced with anti-thymocyte globulin, then maintained on tacrolimus and steroids for around 3 years.

The study's findings and limits: GvH clones surfaced in recipient marrow, some emerging earlier in ileum or blood.

This CDR3 spans 15 amino acids. From germline, CDR1 is MDHEN and CDR2 SYDVKM. With 3 bases clipped from V and 1 base from J, the junction kept 5 bases outside the gene matches. A word on this clone: Antigen: not known.

Processing was applied to graft tissue in order to liberate intraepithelial and lamina propria lymphocytes. Repertoires were generated with immunoSEQ multiplex PCR, while TCRdb's copy carries only in-frame clones and drops some. The data show 8,000 to 10,000 clones, roughly 90% seen once. The source of this sequence is a human patient who received an intestinal transplant, so some T cells may come from the graft donor. The sequencing here drew on ileum tissue, taken around 760 days after intestinal transplantation. The rearrangement uses TRBV28 and TRBJ2-5; TRBD2 aligns across 7 bases. The CDR3 bases are TGTGCCAGCAGTTTTCCTTCTAGCGGCCAAGAGACCCAGTACTTC. Amino acids: CASSFPSSGQETQYF.